Each of the 9 T cell receptor beta chains below was sequenced from the same sample in a study of blood T cell repertoires in COVID-19. Sequencing used immunoSEQ multiplex PCR; TCRdb keeps in-frame clones, though not all of them. Of about 240,000 clones in the sample, approximately 87% were seen once. Sequencing used peripheral blood. These receptors were taken from a man aged 60 to 69 with acute or convalescent COVID-19.

This clone was seen only once. The V call is TRBV2, the J call TRBJ2-5; maybe TRBD1 (6 bases). The V gene's germline CDR1 is SNHLY and CDR2 FYNNEI. V was cut by 4 bases and J by 7 bases, with 19 bases left in between. CDR3 length: 15 amino acids. The CDR3 loop is CASSVVQGLGGTQYF. Here the CDR3 DNA reads TGTGCCAGCAGTGTTGTGCAGGGGCTAGGAGGGACCCAGTACTTC.

This clone has more than one count but fewer than ten. The rearrangement uses TRBV6-5 and TRBJ1-6, with D possibly matching TRBD1 (5 bases). This CDR3 has 15 amino acids. Deletions cut 8 bases from V and 3 bases from J, with 14 bases between. Looked up from germline, CDR1 is MNHEY and CDR2 is SVGAGI. The CDR3 sequence: CASRKAGRYNSPLHF. CDR3 coding DNA: TGTGCCAGCCGAAAGGCAGGGCGCTATAATTCACCCCTCCACTTT.

The chain is built from TRBV13 and TRBJ1-5, with D perhaps TRBD1 (5 bases). Germline CDR1 reads PRHDT; CDR2 reads FYEKMQ (reference sequence). V was shortened by 0 bases and J by 10 bases, with 7 bases between the two germline ends. This CDR3 region has 12 residues. The CDR3 sequence: CASSLGQGPQHF. The DNA for the CDR3 is TGTGCCAGCAGCTTAGGGCAGGGACCCCAGCATTTT.

This chain links TRBV2 with TRBJ2-1; 10 nucleotides agree with TRBD2. The CDR3 is made up of 15 amino acids. J was trimmed by 7 bases and V by 5 bases; bases with no gene match: 8. The V gene's germline CDR1 is SNHLY and CDR2 FYNNEI. CDR3 sequence reads: CASSKLAGDVNEQFF. CDR3 nucleotide sequence: TGTGCCAGCAGTAAGCTAGCGGGAGACGTTAATGAGCAGTTCTTC.

This clone came up a few times. The chain employs TRBV2 and TRBJ1-1; a possible D gene is TRBD1 (6 bases). The CDR3 totals 13 residues. The germline V gene encodes CDR1 SNHLY and CDR2 FYNNEI. V lost 11 bases, J lost 0 bases, and 13 bases lay in between. CDR3 region: CAGREGVNTEAFF. CDR3 DNA sequence: TGTGCCGGAAGAGAGGGGGTGAACACTGAAGCTTTCTTT.

The chain is built from TRBV7-3 and TRBJ2-7; 7 bases line up with TRBD1. From germline, CDR1 is SGHTA and CDR2 FQGTGA. The CDR3 covers 15 residues. J gave up 0 bases and V 4 bases, and 6 bases lay outside the gene matches. CDR3 sequence: CASSYRGGSSYEQYF. In DNA form, the CDR3 reads TGTGCCAGCAGCTACAGGGGCGGTAGCTCCTACGAGCAGTACTTC.

The chain combines TRBV28 with TRBJ1-1, with D possibly matching TRBD1 (5 bases). The CDR3 consists of 12 residues. Germline CDR1 and CDR2: MDHEN and SYDVKM. V gave up 6 bases and J gave up 4 bases, with 9 bases separating them. The CDR3 here is CASSQGSTEAFF. CDR3 nucleotides: TGTGCCAGCAGCCAGGGTTCCACTGAAGCTTTCTTT.

J is TRBJ1-2 and V is TRBV28, with D hard to call. Germline CDR1 and CDR2: MDHEN and SYDVKM. V lost 2 bases and J 0 bases, leaving 10 bases between the germline ends. This CDR3 comprises 15 residues. The CDR3 nucleotides are TGTGCCAGCAGTTTAGGGAGTTTCACTAACTATGGCTACACCTTC. Amino acids: CASSLGSFTNYGYTF.

This chain connects TRBV13 to TRBJ1-4; maybe TRBD1 (5 bases). CDR3 size: 18 residues. V was shortened by 6 bases and J by 5 bases, with 25 bases between the two germline ends. Germline V CDR1 and CDR2: PRHDT, FYEKMQ (reference sequence). DNA for the CDR3: TGTGCCAGCAGTCCCAGACAGAACCCAACCTTACCGAATGAAAAACTGTTTTTT. It translates to CASSPRQNPTLPNEKLFF.